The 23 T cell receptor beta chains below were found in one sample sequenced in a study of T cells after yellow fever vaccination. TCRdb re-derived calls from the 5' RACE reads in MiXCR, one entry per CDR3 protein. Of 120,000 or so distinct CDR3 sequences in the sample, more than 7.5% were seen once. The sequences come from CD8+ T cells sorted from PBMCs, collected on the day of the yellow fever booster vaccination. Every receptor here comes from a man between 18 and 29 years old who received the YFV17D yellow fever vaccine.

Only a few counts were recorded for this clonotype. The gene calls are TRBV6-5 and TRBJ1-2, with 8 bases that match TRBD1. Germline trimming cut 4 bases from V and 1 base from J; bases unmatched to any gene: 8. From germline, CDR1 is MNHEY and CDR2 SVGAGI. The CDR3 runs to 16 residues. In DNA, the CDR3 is TGTGCCAGCAGTTCGTTAACAGGGGGAGATAACTATGGCTACACCTTC. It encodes CASSSLTGGDNYGYTF.

The CDR3 DNA follows: TGCGCCAGCAGCCACACCACGGAGGGTACGCAGTATTTT. Translating gives CASSHTTEGTQYF. The rearrangement uses TRBV4-1 and TRBJ2-3, with D possibly being TRBD2 (6 bases). CDR1 MGHRA and CDR2 YSYEKL come from the germline V gene. CDR3 size: 13 residues. Trimming shortened V by 3 bases and J by 8 bases, and 12 bases separated the two germline ends.

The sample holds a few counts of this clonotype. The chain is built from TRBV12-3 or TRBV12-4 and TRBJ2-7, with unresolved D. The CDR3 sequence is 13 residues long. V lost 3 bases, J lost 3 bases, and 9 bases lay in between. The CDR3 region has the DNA TGTGCCAGCAGTTTTCAGGAAAGCTACGAGCAGTACTTC. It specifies CASSFQESYEQYF.

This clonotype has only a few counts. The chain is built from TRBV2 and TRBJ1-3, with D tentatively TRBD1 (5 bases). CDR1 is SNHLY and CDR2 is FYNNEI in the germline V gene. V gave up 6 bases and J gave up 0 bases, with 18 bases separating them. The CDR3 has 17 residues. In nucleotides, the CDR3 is TGTGCCAGCAGGAGGGGAGCGGGCAGGATCTCTGGAAACACCATATATTTT. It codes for CASRRGAGRISGNTIYF.

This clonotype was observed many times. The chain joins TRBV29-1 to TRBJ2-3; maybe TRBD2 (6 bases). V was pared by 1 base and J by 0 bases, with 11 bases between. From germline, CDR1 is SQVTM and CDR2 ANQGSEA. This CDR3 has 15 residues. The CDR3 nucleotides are TGCAGCGTTGAAGGGACTACAACTAGCACAGATACGCAGTATTTT. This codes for CSVEGTTTSTDTQYF.

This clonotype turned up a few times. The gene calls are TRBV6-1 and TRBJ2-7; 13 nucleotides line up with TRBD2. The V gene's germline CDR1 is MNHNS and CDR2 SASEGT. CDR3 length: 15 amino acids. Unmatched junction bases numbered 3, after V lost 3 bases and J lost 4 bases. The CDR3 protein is CASSESGLAGYEQYV. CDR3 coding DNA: TGTGCCAGCAGTGAGTCGGGACTAGCGGGGTACGAGCAGTACGTC.

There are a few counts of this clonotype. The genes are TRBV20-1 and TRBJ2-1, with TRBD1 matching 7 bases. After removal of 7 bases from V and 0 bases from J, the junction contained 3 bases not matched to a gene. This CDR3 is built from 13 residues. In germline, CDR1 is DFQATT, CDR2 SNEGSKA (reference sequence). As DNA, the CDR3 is TGCAGTGAGTACAGGGGCTCCTACAATGAGCAGTTCTTC. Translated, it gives CSEYRGSYNEQFF.

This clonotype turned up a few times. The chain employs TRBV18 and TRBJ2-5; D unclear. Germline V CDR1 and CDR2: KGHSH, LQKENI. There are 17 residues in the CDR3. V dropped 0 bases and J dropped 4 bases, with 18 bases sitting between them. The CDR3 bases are TGTGCCAGCTCACCACCGATGATTGGCACCGGCCTAGAGACCCAGTACTTC. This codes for CASSPPMIGTGLETQYF.

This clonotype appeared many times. CDR3: CASSQVGGDTQYF. CDR3 coding DNA: TGCGCCAGCAGCCAAGTGGGCGGCGATACGCAGTATTTT. The gene calls are TRBV4-1 and TRBJ2-3; D call uncertain. Germline CDR1 MGHRA, CDR2 YSYEKL. The CDR3 runs to 13 residues. V dropped 1 base and J dropped 6 bases, with 8 bases sitting between them.

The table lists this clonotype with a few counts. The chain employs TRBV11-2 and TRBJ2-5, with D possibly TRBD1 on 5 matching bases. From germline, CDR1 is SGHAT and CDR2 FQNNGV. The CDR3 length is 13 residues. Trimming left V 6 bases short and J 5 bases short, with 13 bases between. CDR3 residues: CASRKAGQETQYF. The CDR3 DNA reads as TGTGCCAGCAGGAAAGCAGGGCAGGAGACCCAGTACTTC.

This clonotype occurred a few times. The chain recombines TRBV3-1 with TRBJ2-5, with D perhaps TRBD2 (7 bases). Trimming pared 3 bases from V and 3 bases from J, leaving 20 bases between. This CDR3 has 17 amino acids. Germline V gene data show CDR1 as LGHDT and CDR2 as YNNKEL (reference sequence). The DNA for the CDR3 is TGTGCCAGCAGCCACCCCAGTGCGGCGGGGGCCAAAGAGACCCAGTACTTC. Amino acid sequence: CASSHPSAAGAKETQYF.

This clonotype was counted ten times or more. The CDR3 nucleotides are TGTGCCAGCAGCCCAGGGGGTCCCGGGGAGCTGTTTTTT. Its translation: CASSPGGPGELFF. The rearrangement links TRBV7-2 to TRBJ2-2; 7 nucleotides align to TRBD1. CDR3 length equals 13 residues. V shed 5 bases, J shed 6 bases, and the junction held 3 bases outside the gene matches. Germline V gives CDR1 SGHTA, CDR2 FQGNSA. The full variable domain, its missing parts supplied by reference TRBV7-2 and TRBJ2-2, is GAGVSQSPSNKVTEKGKDVELRCDPISGHTALYWYRQSLGQGLEFLIYFQGNSAPDKSGLPSDRFSAERTGGSVSTLTIQRTQQEDSAVYLCASSPGGPGELFFGEGSRLTVL.

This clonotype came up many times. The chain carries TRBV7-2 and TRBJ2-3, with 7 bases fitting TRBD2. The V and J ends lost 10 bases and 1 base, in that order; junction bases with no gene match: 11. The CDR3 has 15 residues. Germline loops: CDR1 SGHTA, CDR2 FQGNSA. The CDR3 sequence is CATGRGVGGTDTQYF. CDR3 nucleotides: TGTGCCACCGGCCGGGGGGTGGGGGGCACAGATACGCAGTATTTT.

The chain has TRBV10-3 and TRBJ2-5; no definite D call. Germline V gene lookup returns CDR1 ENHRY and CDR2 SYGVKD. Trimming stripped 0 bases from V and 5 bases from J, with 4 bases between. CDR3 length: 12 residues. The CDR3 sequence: CAISESWETQYF. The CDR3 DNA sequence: TGTGCCATCAGTGAGTCGTGGGAGACCCAGTACTTC.

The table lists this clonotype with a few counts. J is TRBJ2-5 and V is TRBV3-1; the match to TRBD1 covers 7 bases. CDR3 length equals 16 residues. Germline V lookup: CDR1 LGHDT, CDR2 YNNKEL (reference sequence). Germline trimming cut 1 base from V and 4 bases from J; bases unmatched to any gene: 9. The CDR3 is CASSQVEGAVGETQYF. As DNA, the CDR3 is TGTGCCAGCAGCCAAGTCGAGGGGGCGGTTGGAGAGACCCAGTACTTC.

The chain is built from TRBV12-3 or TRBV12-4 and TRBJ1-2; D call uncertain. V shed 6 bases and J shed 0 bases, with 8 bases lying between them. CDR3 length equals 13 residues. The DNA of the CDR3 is TGTGCCAGCAGCCACACAACTAACTATGGCTACACCTTC. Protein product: CASSHTTNYGYTF.

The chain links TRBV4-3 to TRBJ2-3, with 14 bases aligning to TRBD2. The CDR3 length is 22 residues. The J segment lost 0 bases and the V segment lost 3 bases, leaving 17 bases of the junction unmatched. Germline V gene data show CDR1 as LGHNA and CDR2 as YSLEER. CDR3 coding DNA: TGCGCCAGCAGCCAGCCCCCTCGACTAGCGGGGGGGGGACCAACTAGCACAGATACGCAGTATTTT. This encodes CASSQPPRLAGGGPTSTDTQYF.

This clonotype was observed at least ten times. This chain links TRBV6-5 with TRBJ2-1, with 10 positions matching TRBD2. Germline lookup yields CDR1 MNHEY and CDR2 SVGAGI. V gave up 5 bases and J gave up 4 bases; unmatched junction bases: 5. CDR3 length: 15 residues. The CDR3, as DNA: TGTGCCAGCAGTACCTCTAGCGGGGGTTACAATGAGCAGTTCTTC. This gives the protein CASSTSSGGYNEQFF.

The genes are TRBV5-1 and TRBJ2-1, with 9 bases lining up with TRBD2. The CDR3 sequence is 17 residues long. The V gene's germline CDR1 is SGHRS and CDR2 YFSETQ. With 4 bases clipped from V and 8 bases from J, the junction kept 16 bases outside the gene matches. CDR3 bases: TGCGCCAGCAGCGTATGGGCTAGCGGGGCGAGAGAGGATGAGCAGTTCTTC. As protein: CASSVWASGAREDEQFF.

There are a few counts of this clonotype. CDR3 in DNA: TGTGCCAGCAGTTACTCGAGTCCGACTAGAGTTGAGCAGTTCTTC. It specifies CASSYSSPTRVEQFF. The rearrangement links TRBV6-6 to TRBJ2-1; tentatively, D is TRBD2 (6 bases). Germline CDR1 reads MNHNY; CDR2 reads SVGAGI (reference sequence). V was shortened by 0 bases and J by 9 bases, with 15 bases between the two germline ends. There are 15 residues in the CDR3.

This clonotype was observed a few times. The CDR3 region is CASSPNPEEKLFF. DNA for the CDR3: TGTGCCAGCAGCCCGAACCCGGAGGAAAAACTGTTTTTT. This rearrangement joins TRBV4-2 to TRBJ1-4; the D is unclear. The germline CDR1 and CDR2 sequences are LGHNA and YNFKEQ. Trimming removed 4 bases from V and 8 bases from J, with 11 bases in between. This CDR3 comprises 13 residues.

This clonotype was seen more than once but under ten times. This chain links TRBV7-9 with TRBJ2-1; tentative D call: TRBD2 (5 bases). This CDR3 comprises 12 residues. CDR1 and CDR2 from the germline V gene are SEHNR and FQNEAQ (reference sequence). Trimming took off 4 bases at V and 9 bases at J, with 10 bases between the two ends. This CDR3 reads CASSSSLGEQFF. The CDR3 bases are TGTGCCAGCAGCTCTAGCTTGGGTGAGCAGTTCTTC.

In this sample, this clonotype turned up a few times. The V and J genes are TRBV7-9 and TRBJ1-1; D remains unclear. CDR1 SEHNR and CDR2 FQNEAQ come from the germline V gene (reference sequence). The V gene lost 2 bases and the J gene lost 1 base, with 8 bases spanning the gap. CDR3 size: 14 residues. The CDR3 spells CASSLPVRNTEAFF. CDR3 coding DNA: TGTGCCAGCAGCTTACCGGTCAGGAACACTGAAGCTTTCTTT.